These 17 T cell receptor beta chains came from one sample sequenced in a study of T cells in Graves' hyperthyroidism and ophthalmopathy. The source material, RNA transcripts, was used to amplify TCR beta CDR3 regions. Researchers ran a first-round RT-PCR on the TCR CDR3 using the HTBI primer set. MiXCR was run by TCRdb on the multiplex PCR reads, yielding one entry per CDR3 protein. The sample consists of 650,000 to 800,000 distinct CDR3 sequences, just under 45% of them appearing once. Input material: peripheral blood or thyroid tissue (not recorded which). These receptors all come from an adult man with Graves' disease, either hyperthyroidism or ophthalmopathy (not recorded which).

The chain carries TRBV29-1 and TRBJ2-5; D assignment may be TRBD1 or TRBD2 (5 bases each). The germline V and J ends were trimmed by 4 bases and 1 base, with 7 bases remaining between them. This CDR3 has 12 residues. Per germline, CDR1 SQVTM and CDR2 ANQGSEA. The CDR3 here is CSVGGGQETQYF. CDR3 DNA: TGCAGCGTTGGTGGGGGCCAAGAGACCCAGTACTTC.

At least ten counts were recorded for this clonotype. The V gene is TRBV29-1, the J gene TRBJ1-3, with unresolved D. This CDR3 contains 14 residues. V dropped 1 base and J dropped 9 bases, with 16 bases sitting between them. Germline V gives CDR1 SQVTM, CDR2 ANQGSEA. The CDR3 coding sequence is TGCAGCGTTGAAGTGCGGCAGGTGGAGCGCACCATATATTTT. Its translation is CSVEVRQVERTIYF.

About this clonotype: A clone one base away is much larger, so this may be a read error. The chain couples TRBV29-1 to TRBJ1-1; no firm D call. The germline gives CDR1 SQVTM, CDR2 ANQGSEA. The CDR3 totals 13 residues. Trimming pared 0 bases from V and 1 base from J, leaving 6 bases between. The CDR3 is CSVEDVRNTEAFF. In nucleotides, the CDR3 is TGCAGCGTTGAAGATGTCCGGAACACTGAAGCTTTCTTT.

The sample holds many counts of this clonotype. V is TRBV9 and J is TRBJ2-5, with D maybe TRBD2 (6 bases). Trimming stripped 3 bases from V and 6 bases from J, with 12 bases between. Germline loops: CDR1 SGDLS, CDR2 YYNGEE. This CDR3 is built from 13 residues. CDR3 DNA: TGTGCCAGCAGCGCGGGAGTCGGGAAGACCCAGTACTTC. Translated: CASSAGVGKTQYF.

This clonotype came up many times. The chain joins TRBV29-1 to TRBJ1-1; the D is unclear. From germline, CDR1 is SQVTM and CDR2 ANQGSEA. The V gene lost 4 bases and the J gene lost 6 bases, with 12 bases spanning the gap. The CDR3 spans 12 residues. This chain's CDR3 is CSVVMLLAEAFF. DNA for the CDR3: TGCAGCGTTGTCATGCTATTAGCTGAAGCTTTCTTT.

This clonotype turned up a few times. The chain joins TRBV12-3 or TRBV12-4 to TRBJ1-3; D is undetermined. The CDR3 extends over 15 amino acids. V was cut by 2 bases and J by 0 bases, with 8 bases left in between. In DNA form, the CDR3 reads TGTGCCAGCAGTTTAAGTACACCCTCTGGAAACACCATATATTTT. Its translation is CASSLSTPSGNTIYF.

The chain links TRBV9 to TRBJ2-7; D not certain. This CDR3 region has 13 residues. The germline V and J ends were trimmed by 0 bases and 3 bases, with 7 bases remaining between them. Germline-derived CDR1 and CDR2 are SGDLS and YYNGEE. The chain's CDR3 is CASSVGINYEQYF. The CDR3 DNA follows: TGTGCCAGCAGCGTAGGAATCAACTACGAGCAGTACTTC.

The genes are TRBV2 and TRBJ1-2, with 8 bases aligning to TRBD1. Germline assignment: CDR1 SNHLY and CDR2 FYNNEI. With V trimmed by 6 bases and J by 2 bases, 14 bases remained unmatched. The CDR3 runs to 17 residues. The CDR3, as DNA: TGTGCCAGCAGCACACTCCCAACAGGGGGGGCGAACTATGGCTACACCTTC. The encoded protein is CASSTLPTGGANYGYTF.

This clonotype was counted a few times. The chain carries TRBV5-1 and TRBJ1-1, with D possibly being TRBD1 (6 bases). V lost 4 bases and J 6 bases, leaving 19 bases between the germline ends. This CDR3 spans 15 amino acids. Germline CDR1 and CDR2: SGHRS and YFSETQ. The CDR3 DNA sequence: TGCGCCAGCAGCATTCGTCGACAGGCAGGAGCTGAAGCTTTCTTT. Translation: CASSIRRQAGAEAFF. Supplemented by reference TRBV5-1 and TRBJ1-1, the full variable domain reads KAGVTQTPRYLIKTRGQQVTLSCSPISGHRSVSWYQQTPGQGLQFLFEYFSETQRNKGNFPGRFSGRQFSNSRSEMNVSTLELGDSALYLCASSIRRQAGAEAFFGQGTRLTVV.

This sequence joins TRBV29-1 and TRBJ2-3; D is unresolved. The germline V and J ends were trimmed by 0 bases and 2 bases, with 9 bases remaining between them. From germline, CDR1 is SQVTM and CDR2 ANQGSEA. The CDR3 extends over 14 amino acids. CDR3 bases: TGCAGCGTTGAAGATCTCGTACCCACAGATACGCAGTATTTT. Translation gives CSVEDLVPTDTQYF.

The chain combines TRBV25-1 with TRBJ1-6, with 9 bases identical to TRBD1. This CDR3 spans 14 amino acids. Germline V lookup: CDR1 MGHDK, CDR2 SYGVNS. V was pared by 8 bases and J by 8 bases, with 7 bases of the junction left unmatched. Here the CDR3 reads CASWGQGGDSPLHF. In DNA, the CDR3 is TGTGCCAGCTGGGGACAGGGCGGTGATTCACCCCTCCACTTT.

The chain combines TRBV9 with TRBJ1-1; no clear D gene. This CDR3 contains 14 residues. Germline lookup yields CDR1 SGDLS and CDR2 YYNGEE. The germline V and J ends were trimmed by 0 bases and 1 base, with 7 bases remaining between them. This CDR3 is CASSVAVGNTEAFF. The CDR3 DNA follows: TGTGCCAGCAGCGTAGCTGTGGGGAACACTGAAGCTTTCTTT.

This clonotype turned up a few times. The rearrangement links TRBV6-5 to TRBJ1-6, with 7 nucleotides matching TRBD1. CDR1 and CDR2 (germline): MNHEY, SVGAGI. The CDR3 totals 13 residues. V trimming: 4 bases; J trimming: 10 bases; junction bases outside the gene matches: 4. The DNA of the CDR3 is TGTGCCAGCAGTTTCACAGGGGAATCACCCCTCCACTTT. It specifies CASSFTGESPLHF.

The chain joins TRBV5-1 to TRBJ1-2; 9 positions match TRBD1. Trimming took 0 bases from V and 8 from J; bases not matched to a gene: 8. There are 15 residues in the CDR3. The germline gives CDR1 SGHRS, CDR2 YFSETQ. CDR3 sequence (DNA): TGCGCCAGCAGCTTGGCCGTTGGACAGGGGTTCGGCTACACCTTC. Residues: CASSLAVGQGFGYTF.

This clonotype was seen more than once but under ten times. This chain uses TRBV9 with TRBJ1-1, with TRBD1 identical over 7 bases. The germline CDR1 and CDR2 sequences are SGDLS and YYNGEE. There are 15 residues in the CDR3. Germline trimming cut 4 bases from V and 5 bases from J; bases unmatched to any gene: 11. For the CDR3, the DNA is TGTGCCAGCAGCCCGCGGGGAGGGGGCCTGACTGAAGCTTTCTTT. Translating gives CASSPRGGGLTEAFF.

The V gene is TRBV19, the J gene TRBJ2-2; TRBD1 matches at 7 bases. J gave up 6 bases and V 9 bases, and 13 bases lay outside the gene matches. The CDR3 has 15 residues. Germline V gene sequence: CDR1 LNHDA, CDR2 SQIVND (reference sequence). The CDR3, as DNA: TGTGCCAGCACCACAGGGGTGGGGTCTGCCGGGGAGCTGTTTTTT. Its protein product is CASTTGVGSAGELFF.

Only a few counts were recorded for this clonotype. The CDR3 sequence is CASSSSYREMSGYTF. CDR3 nucleotide sequence: TGTGCCAGCAGTTCAAGTTACAGGGAAATGAGCGGCTACACCTTC. The chain employs TRBV12-3 or TRBV12-4 and TRBJ1-2; D is possibly TRBD1 (6 bases). The germline V and J ends were trimmed by 4 bases and 8 bases, with 20 bases remaining between them. The length of the CDR3 is 15 residues.